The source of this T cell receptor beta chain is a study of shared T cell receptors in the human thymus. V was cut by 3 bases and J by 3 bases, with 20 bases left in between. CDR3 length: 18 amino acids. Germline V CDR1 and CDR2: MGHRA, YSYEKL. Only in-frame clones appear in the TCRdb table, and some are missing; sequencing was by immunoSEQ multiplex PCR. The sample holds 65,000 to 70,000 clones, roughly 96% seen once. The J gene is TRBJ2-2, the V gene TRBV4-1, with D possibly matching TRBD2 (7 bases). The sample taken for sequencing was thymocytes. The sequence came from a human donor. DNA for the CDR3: TGCGCCAGCAGCCAGGGGCCGCGGGGGCCTTTGGACACCGGGGAGCTGTTTTTT. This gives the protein CASSQGPRGPLDTGELFF.